A selection of T cell receptor beta chains follows, all from one sample in a study of CD8+ T cells in alopecia areata. Here immunoSEQ multiplex PCR was the method, and the copy in TCRdb shows in-frame clones only, minus some. The repertoire has about 280,000 clones, roughly 60% of them found once; the top ten carry about 1.8%. Sequences were derived from CD4+ T cells sorted from blood, sampled at week 24, from a patient treated with tofacitinib. Receptors were obtained from a human donor with alopecia areata. The CDR3 runs from the conserved cysteine through the conserved F or W. The order of the fields is J gene, D gene, clone size, V gene, CDR3 DNA, CDR3 protein. D genes are given only for firm matches. Clone size is shown for a subset of rows, as once, few, many or a class of expanded clone.

>TRBJ2-6|.|.|TRBV4-2
TGTGCCAGCAGCCAAGGGGCGACGACTGGGGCCAACGTCCTGACTTTC
CASSQGATTGANVLTF
>TRBJ2-1|TRBD1|.|TRBV7-9
TGTGCCAGCAGCCTAGGCGGGGGACAGGGGACCTACAATGAGCAGTTCTTC
CASSLGGGQGTYNEQFF
>TRBJ1-6|TRBD1|.|TRBV7-2
TGTGCCAGCACCTCCCCCCAGGGGGCTTTTCATTCACCCCTCCACTTT
CASTSPQGAFHSPLHF
>TRBJ2-1|.|.|TRBV7-2
TGTGCCAGCAGCTTAGTTGCGCAGGCCAGCTCCTACAATGAGCAGTTCTTC
CASSLVAQASSYNEQFF
>TRBJ2-1|TRBD2|.|TRBV7-2
TGTGCCAGCAGCTTAGAAGGGACTAGCGACAATGAGCAGTTCTTC
CASSLEGTSDNEQFF
>TRBJ1-1|.|.|TRBV5-1
TGCGCCAGCAGCGACCTGGACACTGAAGCTTTCTTT
CASSDLDTEAFF
>TRBJ1-4|.|few|TRBV29-1
TGCAGCGTCCGTCTGGGGGCAACTAATGAAAAACTGTTTTTT
CSVRLGATNEKLFF
>TRBJ1-2|.|few|TRBV29-1
TGCAGCGTTGAGAGATTCCTCCCAGGTGGCTACACCTTC
CSVERFLPGGYTF
>TRBJ2-3|.|.|TRBV5-1
TGCGCCAGCAGCTCGAACGGACTGAGCACAGATACGCAGTATTTT
CASSSNGLSTDTQYF
>TRBJ1-6|.|.|TRBV5-1
TGCGCCAGCAGCTTCTTAGGCCGGTCCGGGAGTAATAATTCACCCCTCCACTTT
CASSFLGRSGSNNSPLHF
>TRBJ1-1|.|many|TRBV7-9
TGTGCCAGCACCTTTGGGGAAGCTAGGAACACTGAAGCTTTCTTT
CASTFGEARNTEAFF
>TRBJ2-5|.|.|TRBV29-1
TGCAGCTCAAACAGGGGAGGCCAAGAGACCCAGTACTTC
CSSNRGGQETQYF
>TRBJ2-4|.|.|TRBV7-2
TGTGCCAGCAGCTTAAAAATCGGCAGGGACAAAAACATTCAGTACTTC
CASSLKIGRDKNIQYF
>TRBJ1-1|.|.|TRBV30
TGTGCCTGGAGTTCCACATCCAAACAAGGGGCGAGCACTGAAGCTTTCTTT
CAWSSTSKQGASTEAFF
>TRBJ2-1|.|.|TRBV4-3
TGCGCCAGCAGCCAAGTGCGGGGTGAGCAGTTCTTC
CASSQVRGEQFF
>TRBJ2-3|.|.|TRBV25-1
TGTGCCAGCAGTGAATTCGGGGATACGCAGTATTTT
CASSEFGDTQYF
>TRBJ1-5|.|.|TRBV2
TGTGCCAGCACCAAAGGTGGGGTTAATCAGCCCCAGCATTTT
CASTKGGVNQPQHF
>TRBJ2-4|.|.|TRBV11-3
TGTGCCAGCAGCTTAGGGGGGAACCAAAACATTCAGTACTTC
CASSLGGNQNIQYF
>TRBJ2-3|.|.|TRBV5-1
TGCGCCAGCAGCTCAACACCCCCACAGGCCGATACGCAGTATTTT
CASSSTPPQADTQYF
>TRBJ1-2|.|.|TRBV7-9
TGTGCCAGCAGCTTAGAGAGAAACTATGGCTACACCTTC
CASSLERNYGYTF
>TRBJ1-1|.|few|TRBV25-1
TGTGCCAGCAGCGACCTCACATCCGGGGCGAACACTGAAGCTTTCTTT
CASSDLTSGANTEAFF
>TRBJ1-2|.|.|TRBV7-9
TGTGCCAGCAGCTTAGAGGGGGTTAGCTATGGCTACACCTTC
CASSLEGVSYGYTF
>TRBJ1-2|.|.|TRBV6-5
TGTGCCAGCACCCCTGGGGGGTTTGGCCACTATGGCTACACCTTC
CASTPGGFGHYGYTF
>TRBJ1-6|.|few|TRBV29-1
TGCAGCGTCCGGGACGGGGGTTCACCCCTCCACTTT
CSVRDGGSPLHF
>TRBJ1-5|.|.|TRBV7-2
TGTGCCAGCAGCTTCGATAATCAGCCCCAGCATTTT
CASSFDNQPQHF
>TRBJ2-7|.|.|TRBV7-9
TGTGCCAGCAGCTTCAAGGGGTACGAGCAGTACTTC
CASSFKGYEQYF